Included here is one T cell receptor (beta chain) sequence, with context. This entry belongs to a study of blood T cell repertoires in COVID-19. Study summary: The study drew acute and convalescent COVID-19 samples from the United States, Italy and Spain.

Data came from immunoSEQ multiplex PCR; TCRdb stores just in-frame clones and leaves some out. Altogether about 91,000 clones are present, 88% being singletons, with the ten largest covering roughly 7.4%. This CDR3 has 15 amino acids. V lost 4 bases and J lost 5; bases outside the gene matches: 9. Germline V lookup: CDR1 MGHRA, CDR2 YSYEKL. This receptor was taken from a woman aged 70-85 years with acute or convalescent COVID-19. Material for sequencing was peripheral blood. The chain is built from TRBV4-1 and TRBJ1-2; 8 nucleotides line up with TRBD1. The CDR3 bases are TGCGCCAGCAGCCGGGACAGGACAGGGTGGTATGGCTACACCTTC. It encodes CASSRDRTGWYGYTF.